This T cell receptor (beta chain) was recorded in a study of cytomegalovirus exposure and HLA in healthy donors. The wider study: In terms of ancestry, the Caucasian-associated cluster contained roughly 80% of the 350 to 450 genotyped donors. General study findings and limits: Cytomegalovirus association was assigned to approximately 160 TCR beta chains. TCR beta sequences numbering around 15,000 were associated with HLA alleles at 0.05 false discovery rate in a later analysis. Most TCR beta V segments were productive about 87% or about 30% of the time in an earlier analysis.

Trimming cost V 4 bases and J 3 bases, with 10 bases left between them. This CDR3 has 13 residues. Germline V gene lookup returns CDR1 SGHKS and CDR2 YYEKEE (reference sequence). PCR used 60 Vbeta primers and 13 Jbeta primers. The data were produced by immunoSEQ multiplex PCR, yet TCRdb's version contains in-frame clones alone and is incomplete. Among about 140,000 clones listed, more than 70% were seen once. This clone was detected a few times. Its antigen is undetermined. The specimen was PBMCs. The gene calls are TRBV5-5 and TRBJ1-2; a possible D gene is TRBD1 (5 bases). This clonotype was obtained from a man aged 50 or older in good health and CMV-seronegative. CDR3 coding DNA: TGTGCCAGCAGCCGCAGGGAAGACTATGGCTACACCTTC. Translated, it gives CASSRREDYGYTF.